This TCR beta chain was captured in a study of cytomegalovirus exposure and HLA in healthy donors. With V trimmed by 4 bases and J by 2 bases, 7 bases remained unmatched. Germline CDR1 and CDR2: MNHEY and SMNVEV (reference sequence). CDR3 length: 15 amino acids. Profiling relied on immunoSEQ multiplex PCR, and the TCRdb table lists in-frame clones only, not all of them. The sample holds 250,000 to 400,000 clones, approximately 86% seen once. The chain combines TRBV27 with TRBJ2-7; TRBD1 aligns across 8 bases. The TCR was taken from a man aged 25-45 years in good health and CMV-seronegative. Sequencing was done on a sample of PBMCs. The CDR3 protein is CASSYLGQGPYEQYF. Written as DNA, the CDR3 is TGTGCCAGCAGTTACCTTGGACAGGGACCCTACGAGCAGTACTTC.